The 21 T cell receptor beta chains below were found in one sample sequenced in a study of T cells expressing NK-cell markers. TCRdb re-called the 5' RACE reads and gives one entry per CDR3 protein, without DNA. Here the sample table reports around 380,000 distinct CDR3 sequences. Sequenced material: blood T cells: a sorted CD56 or NKG2C T cell subset, CD4+ or CD8+ T cells, or bulk PBMC T cells (not recorded which). The receptors shown here come from a woman aged 45-60 years in good health.

The rearrangement joins TRBV29-1 to TRBJ1-1. The CDR3 totals 14 residues. CDR1 is SQVTM and CDR2 is ANQGSEA in the germline V gene. The CDR3 sequence: CSARGISGNTEAFF.

The J gene is TRBJ1-2, the V gene TRBV11-3; the TRBD1 assignment by TCRdb is unverifiable without DNA. Germline V gives CDR1 SGHNT, CDR2 YENEEA. The CDR3 loop spans 15 amino acids. CDR3 sequence: CASSLRTSTNYGYTF. The full variable domain, its missing parts supplied by reference TRBV11-3 and TRBJ1-2, is EAGVVQSPRYKIIEKKQPVAFWCNPISGHNTLYWYLQNLGQGPELLIRYENEEAVDDSQLPKDRFSAERLKGVDSTLKIQPAELGDSAVYLCASSLRTSTNYGYTFGSGTRLTVV.

The chain is built from TRBV6-5 and TRBJ2-7; TCRdb indicates TRBD1, and absent DNA this call remains unverified. The CDR3 has 15 residues. Germline V gene data show CDR1 as MNHEY and CDR2 as SVGAGI. This CDR3 is CASSYSGQGNYEQYF.

The rearrangement uses TRBV12-3 or TRBV12-4 and TRBJ2-1; the TRBD2 assignment by TCRdb is unverifiable without DNA. The CDR3 covers 14 residues. The CDR3 protein is CASSLTSPYNEQFF.

This sequence joins TRBV29-1 and TRBJ1-4. CDR3 length: 12 amino acids. The V gene's germline CDR1 is SQVTM and CDR2 ANQGSEA. Here the CDR3 reads CSVGASNEKLFF. The full variable domain, its missing parts supplied by reference TRBV29-1 and TRBJ1-4, is SAVISQKPSRDICQRGTSLTIQCQVDSQVTMMFWYRQQPGQSLTLIATANQGSEATYESGFVIDKFPISRPNLTFSTLTVSNMSPEDSSIYLCSVGASNEKLFFGSGTQLSVL.

The chain has TRBV7-8 and TRBJ2-2; checking the TCRdb D call of TRBD1 is not possible without DNA. The length of the CDR3 is 17 residues. In germline, CDR1 is SGHVS, CDR2 FQNEAQ. CDR3 in amino acids: CASSHAGGQGIAGELFF.

This chain links TRBV7-9 with TRBJ2-7; with no DNA, the TCRdb D assignment of TRBD2 cannot be verified. The CDR3 consists of 15 residues. Per germline, CDR1 SEHNR and CDR2 FQNEAQ (reference sequence). CDR3 sequence reads: CASSSTSGRVYEQYF.

The chain recombines TRBV5-1 with TRBJ1-1; TCRdb's assignment of TRBD1 cannot be checked, as there is no DNA. The CDR3 has 14 residues. Germline V gene data show CDR1 as SGHRS and CDR2 as YFSETQ. CDR3 residues: CASSLEMTVSEAFF.

This chain connects TRBV27 to TRBJ2-1; TCRdb proposes TRBD2, but this gene call is untestable without DNA. The CDR3 sequence is 14 residues long. CDR1 and CDR2 from the germline V gene are MNHEY and SMNVEV (reference sequence). CDR3: CASSPTSGYNEQFF.

The V and J genes are TRBV21-1 and TRBJ2-5; without DNA, the TCRdb call of TRBD1 cannot be checked. TRBV21-1 is designated a pseudogene. This CDR3 is 16 amino acids long. CDR3 sequence: CASSKASGREQETQYF.

The chain employs TRBV5-5 and TRBJ1-1; TCRdb names TRBD1, which stays unverified in the absence of DNA. The length of the CDR3 is 16 residues. CDR1 and CDR2 from the germline V gene are SGHKS and YYEKEE (reference sequence). The CDR3 protein is CASSLVSRPRITEAFF.

The chain combines TRBV5-1 with TRBJ1-2; TCRdb proposes TRBD1, but this gene call is untestable without DNA. The CDR3 has 15 residues. Germline V CDR1 and CDR2: SGHRS, YFSETQ. The CDR3 sequence is CASSPETGGDYGYTF.

V and J are TRBV27 and TRBJ1-1. Germline V gene data show CDR1 as MNHEY and CDR2 as SMNVEV (reference sequence). This CDR3 is built from 13 residues. CDR3 residues: CASGLAVGTEAFF.

The chain links TRBV4-1 to TRBJ2-3; TCRdb calls TRBD1, which cannot be checked without DNA. The CDR3 totals 16 residues. CDR1 MGHRA and CDR2 YSYEKL come from the germline V gene. The CDR3 region is CASSQPGQQLTDTQYF.

V usage is TRBV4-1 and J usage is TRBJ2-2; TCRdb indicates TRBD1, and absent DNA this call remains unverified. Looked up from germline, CDR1 is MGHRA and CDR2 is YSYEKL. CDR3 length: 15 residues. The CDR3: CASSLGGGGTGELFF.

The genes are TRBV20-1 and TRBJ2-1; TCRdb lists TRBD2, though no DNA is available to test this call. The CDR3 loop spans 15 amino acids. From germline, CDR1 is DFQATT and CDR2 SNEGSKA (reference sequence). Here the CDR3 reads CSARPTSGRTNEQFF.

J is TRBJ2-3 and V is TRBV20-1. Germline V lookup: CDR1 DFQATT, CDR2 SNEGSKA (reference sequence). CDR3 length: 16 amino acids. CDR3 region: CSARVISVQSTDTQYF.

The J gene is TRBJ2-2, the V gene TRBV5-1; TCRdb indicates TRBD2, and absent DNA this call remains unverified. The CDR3 extends over 15 amino acids. The germline V gene has CDR1 SGHRS and CDR2 YFSETQ. The CDR3 reads CASSLVGGSTGELFF.

The chain employs TRBV7-7 and TRBJ2-1; the TCRdb D gene call, TRBD2, has no DNA to confirm it. This CDR3 region has 18 residues. CDR1 and CDR2 from the germline V gene are SSHAT and FNYEAQ (reference sequence). Here the CDR3 reads CASSTRTSGTIPANEQFF.

V usage is TRBV5-1 and J usage is TRBJ2-3. The CDR3 extends over 12 amino acids. Germline assignment: CDR1 SGHRS and CDR2 YFSETQ. The CDR3 sequence: CASSLVLDTQYF.

The J gene is TRBJ1-2, the V gene TRBV5-1; the TRBD1 assignment by TCRdb is unverifiable without DNA. The CDR3 is 14 amino acids. Germline V CDR1 and CDR2: SGHRS, YFSETQ. The CDR3 region is CASSLEQWGDGYTF.